This T cell receptor (beta chain) was identified in a study of blood T cell repertoires in COVID-19. Sequencing used immunoSEQ multiplex PCR; TCRdb keeps in-frame clones, though not all of them. The sample shows some 200,000 clones, around three quarters of them seen only once. This CDR3 has 17 amino acids. Deletions cut 3 bases from V and 3 bases from J, with 19 bases between. Germline V CDR1 and CDR2: LGHDT, YNNKEL (reference sequence). Input material: peripheral blood. This TCR was sampled from a woman aged 70-85 years with acute or convalescent COVID-19. J is TRBJ2-3 and V is TRBV3-1 (or the pseudogene TRBV3-2); tentatively, D is TRBD1 (6 bases). The CDR3 DNA reads TGTGCCAGCAGCCAGCTTCGGAGGACAGCGGAGACAGATACGCAGTATTTT. Protein product: CASSQLRRTAETDTQYF.